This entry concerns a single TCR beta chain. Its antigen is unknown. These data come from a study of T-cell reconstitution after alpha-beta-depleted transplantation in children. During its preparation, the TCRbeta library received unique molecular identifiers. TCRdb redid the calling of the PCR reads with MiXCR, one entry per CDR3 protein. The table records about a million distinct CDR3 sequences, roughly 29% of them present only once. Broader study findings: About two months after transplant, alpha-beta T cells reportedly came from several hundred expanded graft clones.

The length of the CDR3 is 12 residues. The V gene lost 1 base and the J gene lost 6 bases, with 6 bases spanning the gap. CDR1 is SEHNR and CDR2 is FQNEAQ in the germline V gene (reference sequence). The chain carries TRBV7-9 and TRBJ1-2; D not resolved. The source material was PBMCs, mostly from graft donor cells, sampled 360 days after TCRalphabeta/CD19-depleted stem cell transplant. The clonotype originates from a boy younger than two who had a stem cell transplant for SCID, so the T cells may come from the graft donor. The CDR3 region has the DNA TGTGCCAGCAGCTTAGTACTGGATGGCTACACCTTC. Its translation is CASSLVLDGYTF.